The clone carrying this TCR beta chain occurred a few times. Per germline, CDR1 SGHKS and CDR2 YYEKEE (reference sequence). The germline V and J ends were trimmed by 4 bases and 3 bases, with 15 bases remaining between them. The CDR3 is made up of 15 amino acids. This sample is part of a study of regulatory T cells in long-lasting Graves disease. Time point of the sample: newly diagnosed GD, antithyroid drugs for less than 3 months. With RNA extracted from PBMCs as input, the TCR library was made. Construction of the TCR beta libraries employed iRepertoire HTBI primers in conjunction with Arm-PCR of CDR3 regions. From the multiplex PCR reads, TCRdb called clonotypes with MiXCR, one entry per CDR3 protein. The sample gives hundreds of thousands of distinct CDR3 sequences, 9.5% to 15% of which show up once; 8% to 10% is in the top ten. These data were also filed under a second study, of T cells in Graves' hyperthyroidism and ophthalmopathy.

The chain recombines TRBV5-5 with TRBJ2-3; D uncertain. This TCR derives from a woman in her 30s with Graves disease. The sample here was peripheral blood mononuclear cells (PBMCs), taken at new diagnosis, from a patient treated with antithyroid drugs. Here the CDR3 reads CASSPAWGRTDTQYF. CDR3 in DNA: TGTGCCAGCAGCCCGGCCTGGGGTAGGACAGATACGCAGTATTTT.